A selection of T cell receptor beta chains follows, all from one sample in a study of cytomegalovirus exposure and HLA in healthy donors. TCRdb's table, derived via immunoSEQ multiplex PCR, lists solely in-frame clones and lacks some. The sample yields approximately 190,000 clones, over 70% seen once. Material for sequencing was PBMCs. The receptors stem from a middle-aged man in good health and CMV-seronegative. Both conserved end residues are part of each CDR3. The D gene is left open where the match is weak. Expanded clones are given a class, and other clones once, few, many or no size at all.

D: NA
V: TRBV5-1
J: TRBJ1-2
size: NA
DNA: TGCGCCAGCAGCCCTACGGGTGGGGAGCACGGCTACACCTTC
CDR3: CASSPTGGEHGYTF

D: TRBD1
V: TRBV4-3
J: TRBJ1-5
size: NA
DNA: TGCGCCAGCAGCCAAGATCTTTCACTTACAGGGGGAAATCAGCCCCAGCATTTT
CDR3: CASSQDLSLTGGNQPQHF

D: TRBD1
V: TRBV7-9
J: TRBJ2-1
size: few
DNA: TGTGCCAGCAGCCCAACTCTCGGACAGGCTAATGAGCAGTTCTTC
CDR3: CASSPTLGQANEQFF

D: TRBD1
V: TRBV27
J: TRBJ2-5
size: few
DNA: TGTGCCAGTCACAGACAGGGCCAAGAGACCCAGTACTTC
CDR3: CASHRQGQETQYF

D: TRBD2
V: TRBV4-3
J: TRBJ2-1
size: few
DNA: TGCGCCAGCAGCCAAGATCGGGCTAGCGGGGGGGGCAATGAGCAGTTCTTC
CDR3: CASSQDRASGGGNEQFF

D: NA
V: TRBV7-9
J: TRBJ1-1
size: NA
DNA: TGTGCCAGCAGCCCGGGAGTGTCAGGGAGGACTGAAGCTTTCTTT
CDR3: CASSPGVSGRTEAFF

D: TRBD2
V: TRBV14
J: TRBJ2-1
size: NA
DNA: TGTGCCAGCACGAAAGCGGGGGGGTCTTTCAATGAGCAGTTCTTC
CDR3: CASTKAGGSFNEQFF

D: NA
V: TRBV27
J: TRBJ2-7
size: NA
DNA: TGTGCCAGCAGTCTTCCGCGAGAGGGAATCTACGAGCAGTACTTC
CDR3: CASSLPREGIYEQYF

D: NA
V: TRBV5-1
J: TRBJ2-3
size: NA
DNA: TGCGCCAGCAGCACAAGCACAGATACGCAGTATTTT
CDR3: CASSTSTDTQYF

D: NA
V: TRBV5-1
J: TRBJ2-3
size: NA
DNA: TGCGCCAGCAGCTTACAGGATCCCAGGACAGATACGCAGTATTTT
CDR3: CASSLQDPRTDTQYF

D: TRBD1
V: TRBV5-1
J: TRBJ2-1
size: NA
DNA: TGCGCCAGCCGGGACAGTTTTTCTTACAATGAGCAGTTCTTC
CDR3: CASRDSFSYNEQFF

D: TRBD2
V: TRBV4-1
J: TRBJ2-7
size: NA
DNA: TGCGCCAGCAGCCAATTGCTAGCGGGGAGGAGGAACGAGCAGTACTTC
CDR3: CASSQLLAGRRNEQYF

D: TRBD1
V: TRBV19
J: TRBJ1-4
size: NA
DNA: TGTGCCAGTAGCAGGGGGCGTGTTAATGAAAAACTGTTTTTT
CDR3: CASSRGRVNEKLFF

D: TRBD2
V: TRBV9
J: TRBJ2-3
size: NA
DNA: TGTGCCAGCAGCGCACTACGAACGGGGCTAGCGGGGTTGGATACGCAGTATTTT
CDR3: CASSALRTGLAGLDTQYF

D: NA
V: TRBV12-5
J: TRBJ1-5
size: NA
DNA: TGTGCTAGTGGTTTCTACCTAACCCGATCTCAAAGCAATCAGCCCCAGCATTTT
CDR3: CASGFYLTRSQSNQPQHF

D: NA
V: TRBV2
J: TRBJ1-1
size: NA
DNA: TGTGCCAGCAGATACGGGACATTTGAAGCTTTCTTT
CDR3: CASRYGTFEAFF

D: NA
V: TRBV5-6
J: TRBJ1-5
size: NA
DNA: TGTGCCAGCAGCTTGGGTTCCGGTTATGGTAATCAGCCCCAGCATTTT
CDR3: CASSLGSGYGNQPQHF

D: NA
V: TRBV7-2
J: TRBJ2-7
size: NA
DNA: TGTGCCAGCAGCTCTCGCGCGGGGCACGAGCAGTACTTC
CDR3: CASSSRAGHEQYF

D: NA
V: TRBV7-6
J: TRBJ2-7
size: NA
DNA: TGTGCCAGCACCCCCGAGGTAGGGGCCTTAGAGCAGTACTTC
CDR3: CASTPEVGALEQYF

D: TRBD2
V: TRBV30
J: TRBJ2-5
size: NA
DNA: TGTGCCTGGGAATCTAGCGGGACGGAGACCCAGTACTTC
CDR3: CAWESSGTETQYF

D: TRBD2
V: TRBV27
J: TRBJ2-7
size: NA
DNA: TGTGCCAGCAGTTCTAGGGCACTACTAGCGGGGGGGCCCGGAGAACTATACGAGCAGTACTTC
CDR3: CASSSRALLAGGPGELYEQYF

D: TRBD2
V: TRBV27
J: TRBJ2-1
size: NA
DNA: TGTGCCAGCACCCTAGCGGGGGGGCCGGGTGAGCAGTTCTTC
CDR3: CASTLAGGPGEQFF

D: NA
V: TRBV13
J: TRBJ1-5
size: NA
DNA: TGTGCCAGCAGCTTACGGGGGACTCAGCCCCAGCATTTT
CDR3: CASSLRGTQPQHF

D: NA
V: TRBV7-8
J: TRBJ2-7
size: NA
DNA: TGTGCCAGCAGCCCCCGCGCGGGGGAGCAGTACTTC
CDR3: CASSPRAGEQYF

D: NA
V: TRBV14
J: TRBJ2-1
size: NA
DNA: TGTGCCAGCAGCCATTTGGGACTGAACCAACCCAATGAGCAGTTCTTC
CDR3: CASSHLGLNQPNEQFF

D: NA
V: TRBV28
J: TRBJ2-6
size: NA
DNA: TGTGCCAGCAGTTTTGACTTAGGCTCTGGGGCCAACGTCCTGACTTTC
CDR3: CASSFDLGSGANVLTF

D: NA
V: TRBV6-4
J: TRBJ2-3
size: few
DNA: TGTGCCAGCAGTGATAGAGGGTTGGGGACAGATACGCAGTATTTT
CDR3: CASSDRGLGTDTQYF

D: NA
V: TRBV28
J: TRBJ1-5
size: NA
DNA: TGTGCCAGCAGTTTGTCAGGGTGGGATCAGCCCCAGCATTTT
CDR3: CASSLSGWDQPQHF

D: TRBD1
V: TRBV11-2
J: TRBJ2-4
size: once
DNA: TGTGCCAGCAGCCAAACAGGGGTAAACATTCAGTACTTC
CDR3: CASSQTGVNIQYF

D: TRBD2
V: TRBV7-9
J: TRBJ2-5
size: NA
DNA: TGTGCCAGCAGCTTCCCGACTAGCGGGGGAGGGGAAGAGACCCAGTACTTC
CDR3: CASSFPTSGGGEETQYF

D: NA
V: TRBV19
J: TRBJ2-4
size: NA
DNA: TGTGCCAGTAGTACCAACAGAGTAGTAGCCAAAAACATTCAGTACTTC
CDR3: CASSTNRVVAKNIQYF

D: NA
V: TRBV29-1
J: TRBJ2-6
size: NA
DNA: TGCAGCGTTGAACCCGCCTCAGGGTGGGGGGCCAACGTCCTGACTTTC
CDR3: CSVEPASGWGANVLTF

D: NA
V: TRBV27
J: TRBJ1-5
size: NA
DNA: TGTGCCAGCACCTCCCGGGGAGGGGGCAATCAGCCCCAGCATTTT
CDR3: CASTSRGGGNQPQHF

D: TRBD1
V: TRBV5-6
J: TRBJ1-1
size: few
DNA: TGTGCCAGCAGCTGGGGACAGCTGAACACTGAAGCTTTCTTT
CDR3: CASSWGQLNTEAFF

D: NA
V: TRBV5-1
J: TRBJ1-1
size: few
DNA: TGCGCCAGCAGCTCTCAGGGAGGTGAAGCTTTCTTT
CDR3: CASSSQGGEAFF

D: NA
V: TRBV9
J: TRBJ1-4
size: few
DNA: TGTGCCAGCAGCTCGCGAGGGTATTCTAATGAAAAACTGTTTTTT
CDR3: CASSSRGYSNEKLFF

D: NA
V: TRBV6-5
J: TRBJ2-5
size: NA
DNA: TGTGCCAGCCGGACAGCTATTTATCAAGAGACCCAGTACTTC
CDR3: CASRTAIYQETQYF

D: TRBD2
V: TRBV9
J: TRBJ2-1
size: NA
DNA: TGTGCCAGCAGCTCGACTAGCGGGGGGCCTGGTGAGCAGTTCTTC
CDR3: CASSSTSGGPGEQFF

D: TRBD1
V: TRBV27
J: TRBJ1-1
size: NA
DNA: TGTGCCAGCAGTCCTACCCCTCCCGGGACAGGGACTGAAGCTTTCTTT
CDR3: CASSPTPPGTGTEAFF

D: TRBD2
V: TRBV2
J: TRBJ2-2
size: once
DNA: TGTGCCAGCAGTGAAATACTAGCGGGGAACACCGGGGAGCTGTTTTTT
CDR3: CASSEILAGNTGELFF

D: TRBD2
V: TRBV5-1
J: TRBJ2-5
size: NA
DNA: TGCGCCAGCAGTTATAGCGGGGGGCAAGAGACCCAGTACTTC
CDR3: CASSYSGGQETQYF

D: TRBD2
V: TRBV27
J: TRBJ2-7
size: few
DNA: TGTGCCAGCAGTTTAGGGACTAGTTATTTCCACGAGCAGTACTTC
CDR3: CASSLGTSYFHEQYF

D: NA
V: TRBV5-6
J: TRBJ1-2
size: NA
DNA: TGTGCCAGCAGCTTGCGGGAAGATGGCTACACCTTC
CDR3: CASSLREDGYTF

D: TRBD1
V: TRBV6-5
J: TRBJ2-3
size: once
DNA: TGTGCCAGCAGCAAAAGACAGGGTAAAGATACGCAGTATTTT
CDR3: CASSKRQGKDTQYF

D: NA
V: TRBV10-3
J: TRBJ1-2
size: NA
DNA: TGTGCCATCAGTGATGGGTGGGGCCGCTATGGCTACACCTTC
CDR3: CAISDGWGRYGYTF

D: TRBD1
V: TRBV5-6
J: TRBJ2-2
size: NA
DNA: TGTGCCAGCAGCTTGGGTACAGGGGGCGCTTACACCGGGGAGCTGTTTTTT
CDR3: CASSLGTGGAYTGELFF

D: TRBD1
V: TRBV10-1
J: TRBJ2-3
size: NA
DNA: TGCGCCAGCAGCGATGACACAGGGACAGTTGATACGCAGTATTTT
CDR3: CASSDDTGTVDTQYF

D: TRBD2
V: TRBV2
J: TRBJ2-5
size: NA
DNA: TGTGCCAGCAGCGCGGGGTCCAGCGGGGGGGCCGCTGAGACCCAGTACTTC
CDR3: CASSAGSSGGAAETQYF

D: TRBD1
V: TRBV6-5
J: TRBJ1-2
size: NA
DNA: TGTGCCTCTTCTGAGGGGGCGAAGAACTATGGCTACACCTTC
CDR3: CASSEGAKNYGYTF

D: NA
V: TRBV6-1
J: TRBJ2-2
size: few
DNA: TGTGCCAGCAAGTCGGGACTCAACACCGGGGAGCTGTTTTTT
CDR3: CASKSGLNTGELFF

D: TRBD1
V: TRBV15
J: TRBJ1-4
size: NA
DNA: TGTGCCACCAGCGGAGGACAGGGTTTTGAAAAACTGTTTTTT
CDR3: CATSGGQGFEKLFF

D: TRBD1
V: TRBV12-5
J: TRBJ1-2
size: NA
DNA: TGTGCTAGTGGTTTGGTCGTTGGACAGGGGGCGGTTGGCTACACCTTC
CDR3: CASGLVVGQGAVGYTF

D: NA
V: TRBV10-3
J: TRBJ1-2
size: once
DNA: TGTGCCATCAGTGAAGAAGGGGACTGGCGCTACACCTTC
CDR3: CAISEEGDWRYTF